A selection of T cell receptor beta chains follows, all from one sample in a study of a mutant IDH1 vaccine in newly diagnosed glioma. Their recognized antigens are unknown. The method was immunoSEQ multiplex PCR; TCRdb's version includes in-frame clones alone and lacks a portion of them. The sample lists tens of thousands of clones; 70% to 85% were seen once. Sequencing used PBMCs, obtained from a glioma patient whose treatment included an IDH1 peptide vaccine. The receptors here all came from a man aged 35-49 years with glioma. Some clones in this sample may be carry-over from other donors' samples. The CDR3 runs from the conserved cysteine through the conserved F or W. The D gene is left open where the match is weak. The listing skips clone size in some rows; elsewhere it reads once, few, many or a size class.

D	V	J	size	length	CDR3	DNA
TRBD1	TRBV5-6	TRBJ1-2	NA	12	CASSLRTGAATF	TGTGCCAGCAGCCTCCGGACAGGGGCGGCCACCTTC
NA	TRBV2	TRBJ1-6	NA	13	CASSEVRDSPLHF	TGTGCCAGCAGTGAAGTGAGGGATTCACCCCTCCACTTT
TRBD1	TRBV5-1	TRBJ2-3	NA	14	CASTQGAETDTQYF	TGCGCCAGCACTCAGGGGGCCGAAACAGATACGCAGTATTTT
TRBD1	TRBV7-6	TRBJ1-1	NA	14	CASSRQGADTEAFF	TGTGCCAGCAGCAGACAGGGGGCGGACACTGAAGCTTTCTTT
NA	TRBV18	TRBJ1-4	NA	14	CASSPWDGNEKLFF	TGTGCCAGCTCACCGTGGGACGGTAATGAAAAACTGTTTTTT
TRBD2	TRBV5-6	TRBJ2-7	few	14	CASSPLGGDYEQYF	TGTGCCAGCAGCCCACTTGGGGGGGACTACGAGCAGTACTTC
NA	TRBV15	TRBJ2-1	NA	13	CATSRDVHRDQFF	TGTGCCACCAGCAGAGATGTGCACAGAGACCAGTTCTTC
NA	TRBV2	TRBJ2-5	NA	14	CASSRLLDQETQYF	TGTGCCAGCAGCAGACTACTAGACCAAGAGACCCAGTACTTC
TRBD1	TRBV28	TRBJ2-7	NA	16	CASSWEEDRVTYEQYF	TGTGCCAGCAGCTGGGAAGAGGACAGGGTTACCTACGAGCAGTACTTC
NA	TRBV14	TRBJ2-6	once	19	CASSQVGRGALSGANVLTF	TGTGCCAGCAGCCAAGTTGGTCGGGGGGCCCTCTCTGGGGCCAACGTCCTGACTTTC
TRBD2	TRBV5-1	TRBJ2-7	NA	14	CASRPAGGANEQYF	TGCGCCAGCAGACCCGCGGGAGGGGCGAACGAGCAGTACTTC
NA	TRBV19	TRBJ2-7	few	15	CASSPLGGATYEQYF	TGTGCCAGTAGTCCCCTAGGGGGGGCGACGTACGAGCAGTACTTC
NA	TRBV5-1	TRBJ2-7	NA	15	CASSLEGLLYYEQYF	TGCGCCAGCAGCTTGGAAGGACTCCTCTACTACGAGCAGTACTTC
NA	TRBV6-5	TRBJ1-5	NA	13	CASRTGINQPQHF	TGTGCCAGCAGAACGGGGATAAATCAGCCCCAGCATTTT
TRBD1	TRBV5-1	TRBJ1-2	once	14	CASSSSTGGDGYTF	TGCGCCAGCAGCTCCTCTACAGGGGGCGATGGCTACACCTTC
NA	TRBV5-4	TRBJ1-1	NA	15	CASSEPGTLNTEAFF	TGTGCCAGCAGCGAACCCGGGACACTGAACACTGAAGCTTTCTTT
NA	TRBV6-5	TRBJ2-2	NA	15	CASTGSLGGTGELFF	TGTGCCAGCACAGGGTCACTAGGGGGGACCGGGGAGCTGTTTTTT
NA	TRBV6-5	TRBJ1-6	NA	16	CASSYENGGYNSPLHF	TGTGCCAGCAGTTATGAGAACGGCGGGTATAATTCACCCCTCCACTTT
TRBD1	TRBV27	TRBJ1-2	NA	13	CASRGQGYYGYTF	TGTGCCAGCAGGGGACAGGGTTACTATGGCTACACCTTC
NA	TRBV5-4	TRBJ1-1	NA	13	CASTRWEGTEAFF	TGTGCCAGCACCCGTTGGGAGGGAACTGAAGCTTTCTTT
NA	TRBV5-6	TRBJ1-6	NA	14	CASSLGRPNSPLHF	TGTGCCAGCAGCCTCGGACGGCCCAATTCACCCCTCCACTTT
NA	TRBV20-1	TRBJ2-5	few	11	CSAWDVETQYF	TGCAGTGCGTGGGACGTTGAGACCCAGTACTTC
NA	TRBV11-2	TRBJ1-3	NA	17	CASSLGGGGHSGNTIYF	TGTGCCAGCAGCTTAGGCGGGGGAGGACACTCTGGAAACACCATATATTTT
TRBD1	TRBV7-9	TRBJ1-3	NA	17	CASSLGAGTGDRNTIYF	TGTGCCAGCAGCTTAGGGGCCGGGACAGGGGATAGAAACACCATATATTTT
TRBD1	TRBV18	TRBJ1-2	NA	16	CASSPPDRAQLWSYTF	TGTGCCAGCTCACCTCCCGACAGGGCCCAACTATGGAGCTACACCTTC
NA	TRBV7-2	TRBJ1-2	NA	14	CASSLSLSNYGYTF	TGTGCCAGCAGCTTAAGTCTTTCTAACTATGGCTACACCTTC
TRBD1	TRBV9	TRBJ1-4	NA	15	CASSRDRGPDEKLFF	TGTGCCAGCAGTAGGGACAGGGGCCCCGATGAAAAACTGTTTTTT
NA	TRBV6-1	TRBJ2-2	NA	15	CASSEGRAKTGELFF	TGTGCCAGCAGTGAGGGACGTGCGAAAACCGGGGAGCTGTTTTTT
TRBD1	TRBV6-1	TRBJ2-7	NA	15	CASSESGGQSYEQYF	TGTGCCAGCAGTGAGTCAGGGGGCCAGTCCTACGAGCAGTACTTC
NA	TRBV19	TRBJ1-4	NA	13	CASSVQDNEKLFF	TGTGCCAGTAGTGTTCAGGATAATGAAAAACTGTTTTTT
TRBD1	TRBV6-5	TRBJ1-1	once	15	CASSPDRGRVTEAFF	TGTGCCAGCAGTCCCGACAGGGGGCGTGTGACTGAAGCTTTCTTT
NA	TRBV30	TRBJ1-6	NA	13	CAWRTYSISPLHF	TGTGCCTGGAGAACTTACAGTATTTCACCCCTCCACTTT
TRBD1	TRBV10-3	TRBJ1-5	NA	15	CAISESVLVGQPHHF	TGTGCCATCAGTGAGTCTGTCCTGGTGGGACAGCCCCATCATTTT
NA	TRBV4-1	TRBJ1-5	NA	15	CASSQDQRSNQPQHF	TGCGCCAGCAGCCAAGATCAAAGGAGCAATCAGCCCCAGCATTTT
NA	TRBV1	TRBJ2-1	NA	15	CTSSQDCGGAWEQFF	TGCACCAGCAGCCAAGATTGCGGGGGGGCTTGGGAGCAGTTCTTC
TRBD1	TRBV28	TRBJ1-2	NA	13	CATITDRAYGYTF	TGTGCCACCATTACGGACAGGGCTTATGGCTACACCTTC
NA	TRBV19	TRBJ1-2	NA	14	CASKERVGDYGYTF	TGTGCCAGTAAGGAAAGGGTAGGCGACTATGGCTACACCTTC
TRBD1	TRBV11-3	TRBJ1-1	NA	16	CASSLGQGAMNTEAFF	TGTGCCAGCAGCCTGGGACAGGGGGCAATGAACACTGAAGCTTTCTTT
TRBD2	TRBV5-1	TRBJ2-1	few	13	CASRLANWNEQFF	TGCGCCAGCAGACTAGCGAACTGGAATGAGCAGTTCTTC
TRBD1	TRBV15	TRBJ1-5	NA	19	CATSGGTGGEGSRNQPQHF	TGTGCCACCAGCGGGGGGACAGGGGGCGAAGGTAGTCGCAATCAGCCCCAGCATTTT
TRBD1	TRBV19	TRBJ2-7	NA	15	CASSLTGTGAYEQYF	TGTGCCAGTAGTCTTACCGGGACAGGGGCCTACGAGCAGTACTTC
TRBD1	TRBV29-1	TRBJ1-2	few	13	CSAYRGNTYGYTF	TGCAGCGCTTACAGGGGCAATACGTATGGCTACACCTTC
NA	TRBV7-8	TRBJ1-2	few	14	CASSLDIGGQGYTF	TGTGCCAGCAGCTTAGATATCGGGGGTCAGGGCTACACCTTC